This entry concerns a single T cell receptor beta chain. The source of the sample is a study of blood T cell repertoires in COVID-19. Study overall: Sites in the United States, Italy and Spain provided acute and convalescent COVID-19 samples. PBMCs, B-cell-depleted T cells, or T cells provided the cDNA or gDNA that made up the material.

Recruitment covered about two dozen US areas and drew participants whose ages spanned about 18 to 90 years. It was within 2 weeks before study entry that exposed participants met a COVID-19 case. This CDR3 is 13 amino acids long. V lost 6 bases to trimming and J lost 8 bases, with 16 bases between them. From germline, CDR1 is MNHEY and CDR2 SVGAGI. The assay was immunoSEQ multiplex PCR, and TCRdb's table has in-frame clones only and misses some. The top ten clones hold about 3% of a sample with approximately 250,000 clones, roughly 90% of them seen once. The sample taken for sequencing was PBMCs or T cells enriched from blood (not recorded which). This receptor was identified in a man aged 35 to 55 who had been exposed to COVID-19. This sequence joins TRBV6-5 and TRBJ1-2; D is perhaps TRBD1 (5 bases). The CDR3 nucleotides read TGTGCCAGCAGCGACACGGGGGGGGTAGGCTACACCTTC. It translates to CASSDTGGVGYTF.